Below are 17 T cell receptor beta chains sequenced from a single sample in a study of blood T cell repertoires in COVID-19. Generated by immunoSEQ multiplex PCR, the TCRdb table keeps only in-frame clones and is missing some. In the table there are around 70,000 clones, roughly 80% of which are singletons. What was sequenced was peripheral blood. These receptors were taken from a man aged 55-75 years with acute or convalescent COVID-19.

This clone was seen only once. V gene TRBV3-1 (or the pseudogene TRBV3-2) combines with J gene TRBJ1-2, with TRBD1 identical over 9 bases. The V segment lost 2 bases and the J segment 7 bases; nucleotides outside the gene matches: 8. CDR1 is LGHDT and CDR2 is YNNKEL in the germline V gene (reference sequence). The CDR3 contains 15 residues. The CDR3 spells CASSQSARTGVGYTF. CDR3 coding DNA: TGTGCCAGCAGCCAATCAGCCCGGACAGGGGTTGGCTACACCTTC.

The V gene is TRBV11-2, the J gene TRBJ1-2; TRBD1 agrees at 9 bases. CDR3 size: 15 residues. With V trimmed by 3 bases and J by 4 bases, 6 bases remained unmatched. Germline V gene lookup returns CDR1 SGHAT and CDR2 FQNNGV. The CDR3 sequence: CASSFGTGKSYGYTF. DNA for the CDR3: TGTGCCAGCAGCTTCGGGACAGGGAAGTCCTATGGCTACACCTTC.

This clone was seen a handful of times. The rearrangement joins TRBV29-1 to TRBJ1-2; 7 nucleotides match TRBD1. The CDR3 loop spans 14 amino acids. J lost 3 bases, V lost 2 bases, and 6 bases had no gene match. Germline CDR1 SQVTM, CDR2 ANQGSEA. This CDR3 reads CSVENRGAHYGYTF. Here the CDR3 DNA reads TGCAGCGTTGAAAACAGGGGCGCCCACTATGGCTACACCTTC.

The rearrangement joins TRBV7-2 to TRBJ2-1; 12 bases are shared with TRBD2. The length of the CDR3 is 17 residues. V lost 4 bases and J lost 7; bases outside the gene matches: 11. CDR1 and CDR2 (germline): SGHTA, FQGNSA. CDR3 nucleotide sequence: TGTGCCAGCAGCTCGGAGCTAGCGGGGGGGGATTCTAATGAGCAGTTCTTC. This codes for CASSSELAGGDSNEQFF.

CDR3 amino acids: CASSLDGGRYSGNTIYF. CDR3 DNA: TGCGCCAGCAGCTTGGATGGAGGACGTTACTCTGGAAACACCATATATTTT. V and J are TRBV5-1 and TRBJ1-3; D is ambiguous. V gave up 0 bases and J gave up 0 bases, with 13 bases separating them. CDR3 length equals 17 residues. Germline CDR1 reads SGHRS; CDR2 reads YFSETQ. The variable domain in full, completed from reference TRBV5-1 and TRBJ1-3, reads KAGVTQTPRYLIKTRGQQVTLSCSPISGHRSVSWYQQTPGQGLQFLFEYFSETQRNKGNFPGRFSGRQFSNSRSEMNVSTLELGDSALYLCASSLDGGRYSGNTIYFGEGSWLTVV.

The gene calls are TRBV6-5 and TRBJ1-5; D possibly corresponds to TRBD1 (6 bases). The germline V gene has CDR1 MNHEY and CDR2 SVGAGI. V was shortened by 6 bases and J by 2 bases, with 14 bases between the two germline ends. The CDR3 spans 15 residues. The CDR3 DNA follows: TGTGCCAGCAGCCGAACAGGGCAGGGCAATCAGCCCCAGCATTTT. This translates into CASSRTGQGNQPQHF.

In its sample, this clone was seen once. For the CDR3, the DNA is TGTGCCAGCAGCAAACAGGGGCACGGCAATCAGCCCCAGCATTTT. Its protein is CASSKQGHGNQPQHF. The gene calls are TRBV5-8 and TRBJ1-5; TRBD1 matches 7 bases. The germline CDR1 and CDR2 sequences are SGHTS and YDEGEE. This CDR3 spans 15 amino acids. V shed 4 bases and J 2 bases; nucleotides not matched to a gene: 6.

The gene calls are TRBV6-5 and TRBJ1-3; the match to TRBD1 covers 7 bases. V shed 6 bases and J 7 bases; nucleotides not matched to a gene: 12. This CDR3 spans 15 amino acids. The germline CDR1 and CDR2 sequences are MNHEY and SVGAGI. The CDR3 bases are TGTGCCAGCAGCCGCGCCGGGACAGTCGGTAACACCATATATTTT. It specifies CASSRAGTVGNTIYF.

The V and J genes are TRBV24-1 and TRBJ1-3, with unresolved D. CDR1 KGHDR and CDR2 SFDVKD come from the germline V gene. CDR3 length: 15 residues. V shed 6 bases and J shed 0 bases, with 11 bases lying between them. CDR3 amino acids: CATSSADDSGNTIYF. The CDR3, as DNA: TGTGCCACCAGTAGCGCAGACGACTCTGGAAACACCATATATTTT.

The chain uses TRBV4-3 and TRBJ1-5; 7 bases align to TRBD1. This CDR3 has 17 amino acids. Trimming removed 2 bases from V and 3 bases from J; junction bases left unmatched: 10. The germline V gene encodes CDR1 LGHNA and CDR2 YSLEER. Written as DNA, the CDR3 is TGCGCCAGCAGCCAACCGGTGGAGGACAGGACCAATCAGCCCCAGCATTTT. This encodes CASSQPVEDRTNQPQHF.

V and J are TRBV20-1 and TRBJ2-3; 8 positions match TRBD2. J lost 1 base, V lost 3 bases, and 12 bases had no gene match. From germline, CDR1 is DFQATT and CDR2 SNEGSKA (reference sequence). The CDR3 has 17 residues. The CDR3 DNA reads TGCAGTGCTAGTGAACGACTAGCGCGAACTCGCACAGATACGCAGTATTTT. Amino acids: CSASERLARTRTDTQYF.

This CDR3 is CASSQVSTGNYGYTF. CDR3 nucleotide sequence: TGCGCCAGCAGCCAAGTTAGTACAGGCAACTATGGCTACACCTTC. The rearrangement links TRBV4-1 to TRBJ1-2, with D maybe TRBD1 (5 bases). The CDR3 is 15 residues long. Per the germline V gene, CDR1 is MGHRA and CDR2 is YSYEKL. V was trimmed by 1 base and J by 2 bases, leaving 11 bases between them.

This sequence joins TRBV3-1 (or the pseudogene TRBV3-2) and TRBJ1-5; the match to TRBD1 covers 7 bases. CDR1 is LGHDT and CDR2 is YNNKEL in the germline V gene (reference sequence). The CDR3 runs 17 residues. With 1 base clipped from V and 9 bases from J, the junction kept 15 bases outside the gene matches. The CDR3 DNA sequence: TGTGCCAGCAGCCAAGCGGGTACGACAGGGACCGCACGGCCCCAGCATTTT. Encoded protein: CASSQAGTTGTARPQHF.

The chain carries TRBV6-2 or TRBV6-3 and TRBJ2-1, with 7 positions matching TRBD1. The CDR3 has 14 amino acids. Trimming cost V 6 bases and J 11 bases; bases outside gene matches: 13. Germline V lookup: CDR1 MNHEY, CDR2 SVGEGT. In nucleotides, the CDR3 is TGTGCCAGCAGCCCGTCGACAGGGAAAGTCAAGCAGTTCTTC. Translating gives CASSPSTGKVKQFF.

The chain employs TRBV7-2 and TRBJ2-5; D is perhaps TRBD1 (5 bases). From germline, CDR1 is SGHTA and CDR2 FQGNSA. This CDR3 spans 14 amino acids. Trimming cost V 4 bases and J 3 bases, with 12 bases left between them. CDR3 DNA sequence: TGTGCCAGCAGCTCCAATCCAGGGAAAGAGACCCAGTACTTC. Its translation: CASSSNPGKETQYF.

The chain is built from TRBV5-1 and TRBJ1-5; D is possibly TRBD1 (5 bases). Germline V gives CDR1 SGHRS, CDR2 YFSETQ. Deletions cut 0 bases from V and 9 bases from J, with 10 bases between. This CDR3 is built from 13 residues. CDR3: CASSLAGYGPQHF. The DNA of the CDR3 is TGCGCCAGCAGCTTGGCAGGGTACGGGCCCCAGCATTTT.

The chain couples TRBV30 to TRBJ2-4; 8 bases align to TRBD1. Trimming cost V 1 base and J 6 bases; bases outside gene matches: 5. The CDR3 length is 14 residues. Looked up from germline, CDR1 is GTSNPN and CDR2 is SVGIG (reference sequence). The DNA for the CDR3 is TGTGCCTGGAGTGAGACAGGGGTTGCAAACATTCAGTACTTC. This sequence encodes CAWSETGVANIQYF.